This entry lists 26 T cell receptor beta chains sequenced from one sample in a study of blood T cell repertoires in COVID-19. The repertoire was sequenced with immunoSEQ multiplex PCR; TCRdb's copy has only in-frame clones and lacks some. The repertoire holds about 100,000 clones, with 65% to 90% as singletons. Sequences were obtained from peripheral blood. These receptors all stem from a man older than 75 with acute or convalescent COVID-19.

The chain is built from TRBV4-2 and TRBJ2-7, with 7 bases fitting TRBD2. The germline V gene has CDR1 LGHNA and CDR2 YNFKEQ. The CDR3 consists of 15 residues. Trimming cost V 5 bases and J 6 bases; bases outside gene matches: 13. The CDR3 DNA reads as TGTGCCAGCAGCGGGACCGGGACTAAACTATCCGAGCAGTACTTC. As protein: CASSGTGTKLSEQYF.

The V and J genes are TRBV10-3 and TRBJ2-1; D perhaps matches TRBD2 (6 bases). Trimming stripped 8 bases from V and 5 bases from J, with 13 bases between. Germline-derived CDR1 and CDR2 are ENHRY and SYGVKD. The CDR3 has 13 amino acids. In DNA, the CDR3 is TGTGCCATCCAGCGGGCCTCAGACAATGAGCAGTTCTTC. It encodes CAIQRASDNEQFF.

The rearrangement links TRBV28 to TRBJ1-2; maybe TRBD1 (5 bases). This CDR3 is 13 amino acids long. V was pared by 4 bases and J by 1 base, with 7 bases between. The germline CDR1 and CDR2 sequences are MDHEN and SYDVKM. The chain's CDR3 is CASSSQGNYGYTF. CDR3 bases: TGTGCCAGCAGTTCGCAGGGTAACTATGGCTACACCTTC.

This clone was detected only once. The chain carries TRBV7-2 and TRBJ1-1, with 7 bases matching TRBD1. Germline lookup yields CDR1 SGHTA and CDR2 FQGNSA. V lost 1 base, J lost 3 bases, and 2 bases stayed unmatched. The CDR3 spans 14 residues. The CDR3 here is CASSLEQGYTEAFF. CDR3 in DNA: TGTGCCAGCAGCTTAGAACAGGGGTACACTGAAGCTTTCTTT. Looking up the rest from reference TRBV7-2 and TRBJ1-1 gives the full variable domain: GAGVSQSPSNKVTEKGKDVELRCDPISGHTALYWYRQSLGQGLEFLIYFQGNSAPDKSGLPSDRFSAERTGGSVSTLTIQRTQQEDSAVYLCASSLEQGYTEAFFGQGTRLTVV.

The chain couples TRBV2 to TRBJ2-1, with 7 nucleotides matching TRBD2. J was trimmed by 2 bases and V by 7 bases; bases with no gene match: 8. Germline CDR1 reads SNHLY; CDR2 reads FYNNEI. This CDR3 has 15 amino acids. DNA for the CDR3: TGTGCCAGCATGGGCGGGAGTTTCCCCTACAATGAGCAGTTCTTC. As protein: CASMGGSFPYNEQFF. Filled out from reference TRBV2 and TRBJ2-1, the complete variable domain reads EPEVTQTPSHQVTQMGQEVILRCVPISNHLYFYWYRQILGQKVEFLVSFYNNEISEKSEIFDDQFSVERPDGSNFTLKIRSTKLEDSAMYFCASMGGSFPYNEQFFGPGTRLTVL.

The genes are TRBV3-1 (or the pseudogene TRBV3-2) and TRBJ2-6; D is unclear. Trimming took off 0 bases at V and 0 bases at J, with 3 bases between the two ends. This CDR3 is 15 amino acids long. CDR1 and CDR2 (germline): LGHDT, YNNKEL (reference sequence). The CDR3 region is CASSQDSSGANVLTF. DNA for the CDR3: TGTGCCAGCAGCCAAGATAGCTCTGGGGCCAACGTCCTGACTTTC.

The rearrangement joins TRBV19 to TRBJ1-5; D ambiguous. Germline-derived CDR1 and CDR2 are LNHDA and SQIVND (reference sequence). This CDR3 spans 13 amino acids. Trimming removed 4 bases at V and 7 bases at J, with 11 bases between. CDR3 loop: CASSTLPNQPQHF. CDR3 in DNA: TGTGCCAGTAGTACCCTACCTAACCAGCCCCAGCATTTT.

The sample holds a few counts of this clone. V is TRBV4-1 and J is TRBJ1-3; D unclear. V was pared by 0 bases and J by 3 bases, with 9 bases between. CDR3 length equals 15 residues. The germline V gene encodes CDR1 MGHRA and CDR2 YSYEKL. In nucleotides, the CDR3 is TGCGCCAGCAGCCAAGATCCCGTATTTGGAAACACCATATATTTT. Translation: CASSQDPVFGNTIYF.

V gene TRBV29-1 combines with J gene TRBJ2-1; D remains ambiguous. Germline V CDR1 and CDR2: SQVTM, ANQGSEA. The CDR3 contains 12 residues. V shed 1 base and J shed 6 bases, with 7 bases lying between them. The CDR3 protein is CSVEGYSNEQFF. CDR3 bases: TGCAGCGTTGAAGGCTACTCCAATGAGCAGTTCTTC.

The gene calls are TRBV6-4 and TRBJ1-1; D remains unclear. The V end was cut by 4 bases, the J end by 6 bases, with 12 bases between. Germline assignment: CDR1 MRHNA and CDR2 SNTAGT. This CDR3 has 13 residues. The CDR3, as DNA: TGTGCCAGCAGTGCTACTAAAGGAGCTGAAGCTTTCTTT. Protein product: CASSATKGAEAFF.

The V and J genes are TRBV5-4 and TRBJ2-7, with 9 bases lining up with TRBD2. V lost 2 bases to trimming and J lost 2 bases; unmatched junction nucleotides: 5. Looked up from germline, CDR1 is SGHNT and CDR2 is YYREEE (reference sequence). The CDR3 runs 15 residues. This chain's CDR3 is CASSLAGGVTYEQYF. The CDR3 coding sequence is TGTGCCAGCAGCTTAGCGGGAGGTGTAACCTACGAGCAGTACTTC.

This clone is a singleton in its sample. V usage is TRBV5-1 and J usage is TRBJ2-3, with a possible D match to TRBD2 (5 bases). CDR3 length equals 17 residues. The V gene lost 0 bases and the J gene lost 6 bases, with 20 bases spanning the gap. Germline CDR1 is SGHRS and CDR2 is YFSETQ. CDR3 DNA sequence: TGCGCCAGCAGCTTGGTTCAGTCCGGACTCCAACATGATACGCAGTATTTT. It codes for CASSLVQSGLQHDTQYF.

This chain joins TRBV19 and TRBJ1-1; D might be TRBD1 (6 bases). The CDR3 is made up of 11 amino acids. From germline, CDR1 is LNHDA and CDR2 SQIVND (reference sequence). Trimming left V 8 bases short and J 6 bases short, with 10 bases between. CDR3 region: CASLRGSEAFF. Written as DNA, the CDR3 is TGTGCCAGTCTGAGGGGGTCTGAAGCTTTCTTT. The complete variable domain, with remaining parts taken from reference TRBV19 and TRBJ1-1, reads DGGITQSPKYLFRKEGQNVTLSCEQNLNHDAMYWYRQDPGQGLRLIYYSQIVNDFQKGDIAEGYSVSREKKESFPLTVTSAQKNPTAFYLCASLRGSEAFFGQGTRLTVV.

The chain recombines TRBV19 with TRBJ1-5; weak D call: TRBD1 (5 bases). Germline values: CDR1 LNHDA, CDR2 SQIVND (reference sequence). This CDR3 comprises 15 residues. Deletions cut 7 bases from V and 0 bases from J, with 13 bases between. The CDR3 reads CASTDRAYSNQPQHF. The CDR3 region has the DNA TGTGCCAGTACAGACAGAGCTTATAGCAATCAGCCCCAGCATTTT.

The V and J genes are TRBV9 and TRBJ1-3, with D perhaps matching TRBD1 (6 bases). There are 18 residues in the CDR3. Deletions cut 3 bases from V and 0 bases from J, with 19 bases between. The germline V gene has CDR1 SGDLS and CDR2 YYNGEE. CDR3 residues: CASSAGGATLHSGNTIYF. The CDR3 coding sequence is TGTGCCAGCAGCGCGGGGGGGGCGACACTCCACTCTGGAAACACCATATATTTT. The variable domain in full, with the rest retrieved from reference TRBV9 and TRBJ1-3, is DSGVTQTPKHLITATGQRVTLRCSPRSGDLSVYWYQQSLDQGLQFLIQYYNGEERAKGNILERFSAQQFPDLHSELNLSSLELGDSALYFCASSAGGATLHSGNTIYFGEGSWLTVV.

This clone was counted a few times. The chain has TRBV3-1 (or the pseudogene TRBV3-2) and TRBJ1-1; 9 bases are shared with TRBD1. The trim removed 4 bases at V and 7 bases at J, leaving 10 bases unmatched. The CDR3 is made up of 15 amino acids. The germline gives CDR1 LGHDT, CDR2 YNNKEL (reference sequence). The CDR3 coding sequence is TGTGCCAGCAGCCCAGGGGGGACAGGGTTTGATGAAGCTTTCTTT. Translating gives CASSPGGTGFDEAFF.

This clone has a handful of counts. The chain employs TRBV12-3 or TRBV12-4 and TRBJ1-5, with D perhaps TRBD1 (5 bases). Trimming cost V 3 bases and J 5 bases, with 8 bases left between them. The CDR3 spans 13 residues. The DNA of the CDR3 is TGTGCCAGCAGTTTGACACAGGATCAGCCCCAGCATTTT. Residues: CASSLTQDQPQHF.

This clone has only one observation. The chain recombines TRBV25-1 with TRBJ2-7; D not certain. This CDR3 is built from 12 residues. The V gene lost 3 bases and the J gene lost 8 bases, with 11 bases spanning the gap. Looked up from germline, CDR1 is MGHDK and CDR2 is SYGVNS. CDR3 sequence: CASSDLSWQQYF. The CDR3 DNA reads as TGTGCCAGCAGTGATCTCTCCTGGCAGCAGTACTTC.

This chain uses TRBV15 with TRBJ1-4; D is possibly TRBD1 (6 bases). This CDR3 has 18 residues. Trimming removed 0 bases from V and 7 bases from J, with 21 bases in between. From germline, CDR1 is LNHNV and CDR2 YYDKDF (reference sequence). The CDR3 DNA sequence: TGTGCCACCAGCAGAGATCTCCAGGGGCGGTTAGTCGGTGAAAAACTGTTTTTT. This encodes CATSRDLQGRLVGEKLFF.

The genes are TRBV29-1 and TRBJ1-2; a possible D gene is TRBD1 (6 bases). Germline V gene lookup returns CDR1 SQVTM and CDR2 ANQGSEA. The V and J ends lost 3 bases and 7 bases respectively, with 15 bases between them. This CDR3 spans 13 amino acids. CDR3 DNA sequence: TGCAGCGTTGATCGGGGGGGCGTGGGTGGCTACACCTTC. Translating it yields CSVDRGGVGGYTF.

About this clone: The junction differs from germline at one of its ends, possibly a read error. The chain's CDR3 is CASSQGSTDTQYF. Here the CDR3 DNA reads TGTGCTAGCAGCCAGGGGAGCACAGATACGCAGTATTTT. The chain employs TRBV7-7 and TRBJ2-3; maybe TRBD1 (6 bases). CDR1 is SSHAT and CDR2 is FNYEAQ in the germline V gene (reference sequence). The CDR3 totals 13 residues.

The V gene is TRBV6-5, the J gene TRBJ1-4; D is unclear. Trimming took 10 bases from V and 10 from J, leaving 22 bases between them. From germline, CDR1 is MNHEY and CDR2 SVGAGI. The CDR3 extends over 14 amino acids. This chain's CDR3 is CATGSEGLLGKLFF. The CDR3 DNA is TGTGCCACGGGGTCGGAAGGCCTCTTAGGAAAACTGTTTTTT.

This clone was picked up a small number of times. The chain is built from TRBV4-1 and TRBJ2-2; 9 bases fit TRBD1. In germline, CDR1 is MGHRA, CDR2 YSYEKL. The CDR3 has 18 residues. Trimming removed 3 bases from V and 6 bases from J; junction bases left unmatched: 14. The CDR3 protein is CASSHGGVVTGGSGELFF. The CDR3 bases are TGCGCCAGCAGCCATGGTGGGGTGGTGACAGGGGGTTCCGGGGAGCTGTTTTTT.

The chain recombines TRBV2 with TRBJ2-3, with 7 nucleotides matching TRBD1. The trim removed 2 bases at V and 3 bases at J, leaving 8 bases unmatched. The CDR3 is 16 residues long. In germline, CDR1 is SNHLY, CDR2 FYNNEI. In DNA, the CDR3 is TGTGCCAGCAGTGAATGGGCAGGGGGAAAAACAGATACGCAGTATTTT. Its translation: CASSEWAGGKTDTQYF.

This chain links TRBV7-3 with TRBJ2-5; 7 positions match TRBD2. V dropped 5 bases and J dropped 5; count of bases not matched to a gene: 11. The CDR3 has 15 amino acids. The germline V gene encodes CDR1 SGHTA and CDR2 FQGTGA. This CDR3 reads CASSPLGGPSETQYF. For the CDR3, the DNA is TGTGCCAGCAGCCCCCTGGGAGGGCCTTCGGAGACCCAGTACTTC.

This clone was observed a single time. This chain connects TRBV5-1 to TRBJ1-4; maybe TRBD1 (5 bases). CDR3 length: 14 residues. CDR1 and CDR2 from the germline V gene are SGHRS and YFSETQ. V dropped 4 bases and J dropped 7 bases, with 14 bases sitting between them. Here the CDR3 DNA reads TGCGCCAGCAGCCTGGTCCAGGGTGGTGAAAAACTGTTTTTT. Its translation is CASSLVQGGEKLFF.